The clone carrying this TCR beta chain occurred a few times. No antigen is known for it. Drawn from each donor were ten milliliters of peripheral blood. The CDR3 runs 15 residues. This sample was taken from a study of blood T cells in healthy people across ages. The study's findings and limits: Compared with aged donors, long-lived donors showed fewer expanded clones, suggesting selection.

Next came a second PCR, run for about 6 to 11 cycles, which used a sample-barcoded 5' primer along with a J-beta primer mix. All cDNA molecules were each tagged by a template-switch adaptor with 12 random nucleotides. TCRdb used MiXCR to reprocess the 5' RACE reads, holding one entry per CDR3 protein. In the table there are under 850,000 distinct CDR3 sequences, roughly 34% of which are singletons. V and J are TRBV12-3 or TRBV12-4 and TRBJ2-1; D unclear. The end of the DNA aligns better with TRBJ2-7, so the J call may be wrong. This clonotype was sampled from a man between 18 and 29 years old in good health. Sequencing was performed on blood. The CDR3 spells CASSSHWVSYNEQYF. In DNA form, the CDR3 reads TGTGCCAGCAGTTCCCATTGGGTCTCCTACAATGAGCAGTACTTC.